The T cell receptor beta chain described here comes from a study of beta chain features in type 1 diabetes. Since all of the isolated RNA was reverse transcribed, expressed TCRB transcripts were what got sequenced. An average of approximately 3.6 million reads was obtained for naive, central memory and regulatory T cell samples. The table came from immunoSEQ multiplex PCR; TCRdb's copy has only in-frame clones and leaves some out. The sample contains under 350,000 clones, 7% to 9% of which appear only once. Germline V gives CDR1 MNHEY, CDR2 SVGAGI. The CDR3 loop spans 14 amino acids. Unmatched junction bases numbered 5, after V lost 7 bases and J lost 3 bases.

Sample: central memory CD4+ T cells from blood. The receptor's source is a woman in her late teens or twenties in good health. This chain joins TRBV6-5 and TRBJ2-2, with 7 bases aligning to TRBD1. CDR3 protein: CASTQGQYTGELFF. The CDR3 coding sequence is TGTGCCAGCACACAGGGGCAGTACACCGGGGAGCTGTTTTTT.